This TCR beta chain originates from a study of shared clonotypes between healthy human individuals. Study as a whole: Those who served as donors were a couple of women and a few men between the ages of 18 and 49. Donors had three CD4 naive, three CD4 memory, two CD8 naive and one CD8 memory plate apiece. Study-level results: It was the few donors that limited the genetic and exposure-history diversity represented.

As defined, naive CD8 cells were CD45RO-negative and positively selected for CCR7, with terminally differentiated effector memory CD45RA+ cells excluded. In the original workflow: Filtering differed for immunoSEQ, which gave only junction sequences without quality scores. This table comes from immunoSEQ multiplex PCR, and its TCRdb copy is limited to in-frame clones, with some not included. V and J calls and clone size are copied from that table; D and trimming were computed from the DNA. The sample lists more than 2 million clones; 85% to 95% were seen once. With 0 bases removed from V and 3 bases from J, the gap between germline ends came to 5 bases. Germline CDR1 reads SGHDN; CDR2 reads FVKESK. The CDR3 has 13 amino acids. As concerns this clone: As yet, its antigen is unknown.

Sequenced material: naive CD8+ T cells sorted from blood. The rearrangement links TRBV14 to TRBJ2-5; D not certain. This TCR came from a man younger than 30 in good health. As DNA, the CDR3 is TGTGCCAGCAGCCAAGAAGGGAAAGAGACCCAGTACTTC. Its protein product is CASSQEGKETQYF.